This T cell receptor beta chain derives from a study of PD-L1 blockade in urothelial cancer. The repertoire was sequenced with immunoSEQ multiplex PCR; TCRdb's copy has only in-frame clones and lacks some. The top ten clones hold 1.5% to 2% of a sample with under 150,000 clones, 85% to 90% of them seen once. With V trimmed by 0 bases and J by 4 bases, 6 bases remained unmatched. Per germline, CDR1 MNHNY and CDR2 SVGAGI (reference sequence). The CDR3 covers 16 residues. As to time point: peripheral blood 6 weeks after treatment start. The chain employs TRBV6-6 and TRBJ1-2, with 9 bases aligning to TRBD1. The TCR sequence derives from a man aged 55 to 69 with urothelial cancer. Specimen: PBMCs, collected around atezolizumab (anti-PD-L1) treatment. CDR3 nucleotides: TGTGCCAGCAGTTACTCACAGGGGGCGAACGGCTATGGCTACACCTTC. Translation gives CASSYSQGANGYGYTF.